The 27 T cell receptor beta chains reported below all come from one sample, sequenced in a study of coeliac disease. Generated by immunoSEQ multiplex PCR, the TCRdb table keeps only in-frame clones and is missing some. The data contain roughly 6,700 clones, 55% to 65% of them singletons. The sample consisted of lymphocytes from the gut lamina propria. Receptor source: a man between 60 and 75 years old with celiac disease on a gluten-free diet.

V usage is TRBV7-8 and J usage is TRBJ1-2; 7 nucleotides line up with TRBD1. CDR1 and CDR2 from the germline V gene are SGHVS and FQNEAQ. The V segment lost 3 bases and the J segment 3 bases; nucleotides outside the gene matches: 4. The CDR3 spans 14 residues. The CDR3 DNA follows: TGTGCCAGCAGCTTTGGGGACAGTGACTATGGCTACACCTTC. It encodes CASSFGDSDYGYTF.

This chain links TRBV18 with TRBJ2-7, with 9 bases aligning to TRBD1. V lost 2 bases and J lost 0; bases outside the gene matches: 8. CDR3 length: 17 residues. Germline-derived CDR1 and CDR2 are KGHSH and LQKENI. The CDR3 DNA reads TGTGCCAGCTCACCAGCCACAGGGGGCCTTGTCTCCTACGAGCAGTACTTC. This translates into CASSPATGGLVSYEQYF.

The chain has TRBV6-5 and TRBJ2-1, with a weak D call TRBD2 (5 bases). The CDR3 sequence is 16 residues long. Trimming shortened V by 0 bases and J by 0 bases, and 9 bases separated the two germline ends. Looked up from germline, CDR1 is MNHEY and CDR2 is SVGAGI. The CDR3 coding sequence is TGTGCCAGCAGTTACTCGCTGGGGAGCTCCTACAATGAGCAGTTCTTC. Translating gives CASSYSLGSSYNEQFF.

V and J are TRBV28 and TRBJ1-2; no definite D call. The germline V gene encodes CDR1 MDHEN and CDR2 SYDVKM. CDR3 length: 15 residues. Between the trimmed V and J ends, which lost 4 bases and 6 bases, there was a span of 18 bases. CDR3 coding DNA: TGTGCCAGCAGTTCTATTCGGAGCACGGTTGATGGCTACACCTTC. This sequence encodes CASSSIRSTVDGYTF.

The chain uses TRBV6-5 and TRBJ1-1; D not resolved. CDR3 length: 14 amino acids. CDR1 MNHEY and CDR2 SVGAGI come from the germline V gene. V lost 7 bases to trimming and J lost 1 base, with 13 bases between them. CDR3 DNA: TGTGCCAGCACCGACACGGGGTGGAACACTGAAGCTTTCTTT. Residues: CASTDTGWNTEAFF.

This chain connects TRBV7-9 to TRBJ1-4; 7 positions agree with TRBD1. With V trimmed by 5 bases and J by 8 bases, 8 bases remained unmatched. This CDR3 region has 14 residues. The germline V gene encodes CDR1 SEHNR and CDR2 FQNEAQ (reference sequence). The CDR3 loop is CASSLGGLSEKLFF. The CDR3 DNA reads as TGTGCCAGCAGCCTAGGGGGCTTGAGCGAAAAACTGTTTTTT.

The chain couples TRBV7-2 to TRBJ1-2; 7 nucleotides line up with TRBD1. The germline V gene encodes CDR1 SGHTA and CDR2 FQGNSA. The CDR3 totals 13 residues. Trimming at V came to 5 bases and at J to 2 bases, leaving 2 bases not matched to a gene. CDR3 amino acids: CASSPDRNYGYTF. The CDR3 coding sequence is TGTGCCAGCAGCCCGGACAGGAACTATGGCTACACCTTC. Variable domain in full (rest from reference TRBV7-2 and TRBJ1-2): GAGVSQSPSNKVTEKGKDVELRCDPISGHTALYWYRQSLGQGLEFLIYFQGNSAPDKSGLPSDRFSAERTGGSVSTLTIQRTQQEDSAVYLCASSPDRNYGYTFGSGTRLTVV.

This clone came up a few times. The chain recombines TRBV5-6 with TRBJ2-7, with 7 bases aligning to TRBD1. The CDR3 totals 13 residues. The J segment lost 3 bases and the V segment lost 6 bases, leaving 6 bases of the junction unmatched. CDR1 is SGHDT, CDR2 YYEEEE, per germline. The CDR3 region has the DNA TGTGCCAGCAACGACAGGGCCCACTACGAGCAGTACTTC. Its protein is CASNDRAHYEQYF.

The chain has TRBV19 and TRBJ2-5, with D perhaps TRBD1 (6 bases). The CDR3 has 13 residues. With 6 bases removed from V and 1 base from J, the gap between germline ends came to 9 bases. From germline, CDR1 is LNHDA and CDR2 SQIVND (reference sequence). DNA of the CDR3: TGTGCCAGTAGAGGACAGCCCCAAGAGACCCAGTACTTC. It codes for CASRGQPQETQYF.

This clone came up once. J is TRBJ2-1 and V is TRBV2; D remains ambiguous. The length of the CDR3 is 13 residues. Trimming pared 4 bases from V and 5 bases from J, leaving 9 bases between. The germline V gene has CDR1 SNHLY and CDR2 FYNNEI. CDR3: CASSGISNNEQFF. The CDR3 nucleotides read TGTGCCAGCAGTGGGATTAGCAACAATGAGCAGTTCTTC.

CDR3 amino acids: CASSDLLGQESSGANVLTF. Written as DNA, the CDR3 is TGTGCCAGCAGCGACTTACTAGGACAGGAGAGCTCTGGGGCCAACGTCCTGACTTTC. The chain employs TRBV28 and TRBJ2-6; TRBD1 matches 7 bases. The CDR3 extends over 19 amino acids. The germline gives CDR1 MDHEN, CDR2 SYDVKM. V shed 6 bases, J shed 0 bases, and the junction held 14 bases outside the gene matches.

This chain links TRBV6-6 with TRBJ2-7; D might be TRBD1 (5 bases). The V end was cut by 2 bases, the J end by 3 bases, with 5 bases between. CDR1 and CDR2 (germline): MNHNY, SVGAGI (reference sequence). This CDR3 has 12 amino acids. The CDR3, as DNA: TGTGCCAGCAGTTACAGGGGCTACGAGCAGTACTTC. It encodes CASSYRGYEQYF.

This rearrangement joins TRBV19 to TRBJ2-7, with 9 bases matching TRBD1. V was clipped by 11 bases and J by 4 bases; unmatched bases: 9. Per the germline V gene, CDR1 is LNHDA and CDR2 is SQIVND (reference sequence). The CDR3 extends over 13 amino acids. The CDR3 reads CAAGRGQGYEQYF. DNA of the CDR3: TGTGCCGCAGGTCGGGGACAGGGTTACGAGCAGTACTTC.

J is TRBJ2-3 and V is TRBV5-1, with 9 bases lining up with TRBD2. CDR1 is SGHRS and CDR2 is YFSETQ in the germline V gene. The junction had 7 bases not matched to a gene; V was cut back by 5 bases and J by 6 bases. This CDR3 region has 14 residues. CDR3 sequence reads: CASRGGGAEDTQYF. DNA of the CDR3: TGCGCCAGCAGGGGCGGGGGGGCGGAGGATACGCAGTATTTT. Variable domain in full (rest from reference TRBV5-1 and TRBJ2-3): KAGVTQTPRYLIKTRGQQVTLSCSPISGHRSVSWYQQTPGQGLQFLFEYFSETQRNKGNFPGRFSGRQFSNSRSEMNVSTLELGDSALYLCASRGGGAEDTQYFGPGTRLTVL.

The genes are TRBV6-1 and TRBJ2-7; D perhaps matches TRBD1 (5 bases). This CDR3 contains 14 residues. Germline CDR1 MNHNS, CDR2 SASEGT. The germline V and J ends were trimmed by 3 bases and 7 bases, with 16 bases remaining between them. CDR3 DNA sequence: TGTGCCAGCAGTGAGGGGCAGATATTCGGAGAGCAGTACTTC. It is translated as CASSEGQIFGEQYF.

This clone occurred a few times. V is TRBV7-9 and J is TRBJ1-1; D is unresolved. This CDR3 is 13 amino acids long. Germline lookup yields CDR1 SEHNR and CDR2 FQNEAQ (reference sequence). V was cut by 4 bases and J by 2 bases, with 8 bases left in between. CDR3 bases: TGTGCCAGCAGCTCGAGCCCCAACACTGAAGCTTTCTTT. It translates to CASSSSPNTEAFF.

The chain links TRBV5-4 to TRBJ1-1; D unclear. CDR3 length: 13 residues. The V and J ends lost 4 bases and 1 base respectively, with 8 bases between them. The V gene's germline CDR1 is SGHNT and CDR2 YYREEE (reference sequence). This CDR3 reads CASSLNTNTEAFF. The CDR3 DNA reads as TGTGCCAGCAGCCTAAATACGAACACTGAAGCTTTCTTT.

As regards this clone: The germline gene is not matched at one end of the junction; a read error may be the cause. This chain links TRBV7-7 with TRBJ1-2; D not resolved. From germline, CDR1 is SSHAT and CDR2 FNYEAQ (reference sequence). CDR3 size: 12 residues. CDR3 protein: CASSFQHRSYTF. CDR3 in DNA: TGTGCTAGCAGCTTCCAGCACAGAAGTTACACCTTC.

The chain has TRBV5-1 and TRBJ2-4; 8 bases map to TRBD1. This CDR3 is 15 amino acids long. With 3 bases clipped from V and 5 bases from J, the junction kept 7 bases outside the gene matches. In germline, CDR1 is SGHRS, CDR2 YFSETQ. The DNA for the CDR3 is TGCGCCAGCAGCTGGGGCGGGACAGGCGAAAACATTCAGTACTTC. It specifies CASSWGGTGENIQYF. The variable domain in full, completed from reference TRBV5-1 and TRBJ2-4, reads KAGVTQTPRYLIKTRGQQVTLSCSPISGHRSVSWYQQTPGQGLQFLFEYFSETQRNKGNFPGRFSGRQFSNSRSEMNVSTLELGDSALYLCASSWGGTGENIQYFGAGTRLSVL.

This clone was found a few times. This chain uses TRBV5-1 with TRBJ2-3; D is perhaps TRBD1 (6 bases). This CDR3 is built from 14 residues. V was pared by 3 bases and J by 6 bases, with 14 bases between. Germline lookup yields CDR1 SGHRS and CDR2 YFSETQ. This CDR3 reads CASSSDSTDDTQYF. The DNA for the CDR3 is TGCGCCAGCAGCTCGGACAGCACAGACGATACGCAGTATTTT.

In DNA, the CDR3 is TGCAGCGTGGGGGGGATAGCTAATGAAAAACTGTTTTTT. Translated: CSVGGIANEKLFF. The chain is built from TRBV29-1 and TRBJ1-4; perhaps TRBD1 as D (5 bases). The V and J ends lost 6 bases and 3 bases respectively, with 11 bases between them. CDR3 length equals 13 residues. Germline values: CDR1 SQVTM, CDR2 ANQGSEA.

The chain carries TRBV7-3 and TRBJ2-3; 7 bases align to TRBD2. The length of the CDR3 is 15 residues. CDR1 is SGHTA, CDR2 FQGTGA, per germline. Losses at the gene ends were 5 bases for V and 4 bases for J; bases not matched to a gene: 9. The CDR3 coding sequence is TGTGCCAGCAGCCGGACTAGTTCCACTGCAGATACGCAGTATTTT. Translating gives CASSRTSSTADTQYF.

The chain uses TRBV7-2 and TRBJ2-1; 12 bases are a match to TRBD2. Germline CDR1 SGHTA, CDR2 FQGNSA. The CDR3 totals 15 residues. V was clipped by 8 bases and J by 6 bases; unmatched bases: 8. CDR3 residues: CASLSTSGGPNEQFF. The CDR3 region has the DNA TGTGCCAGCCTTTCGACTAGCGGGGGCCCCAATGAGCAGTTCTTC. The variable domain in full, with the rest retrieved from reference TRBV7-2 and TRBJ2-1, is GAGVSQSPSNKVTEKGKDVELRCDPISGHTALYWYRQSLGQGLEFLIYFQGNSAPDKSGLPSDRFSAERTGGSVSTLTIQRTQQEDSAVYLCASLSTSGGPNEQFFGPGTRLTVL.

CDR3 coding DNA: TGTGCCAGCTCGCTTGTTTCCTCAGGCCCCTCTGTCAATCAGCCCCAGCATTTT. Protein sequence: CASSLVSSGPSVNQPQHF. The V call is TRBV18, the J call TRBJ1-5; no reliable D call. Trimming left V 6 bases short and J 3 bases short, with 24 bases between. This CDR3 spans 18 amino acids. Per germline, CDR1 KGHSH and CDR2 LQKENI.

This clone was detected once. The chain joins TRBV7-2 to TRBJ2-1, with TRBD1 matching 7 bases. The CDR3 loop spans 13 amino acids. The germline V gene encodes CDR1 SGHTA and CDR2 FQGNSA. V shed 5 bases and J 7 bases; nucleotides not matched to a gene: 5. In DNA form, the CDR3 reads TGTGCCAGCAGCCCCGACAGGGTGAATGAGCAGTTCTTC. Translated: CASSPDRVNEQFF.

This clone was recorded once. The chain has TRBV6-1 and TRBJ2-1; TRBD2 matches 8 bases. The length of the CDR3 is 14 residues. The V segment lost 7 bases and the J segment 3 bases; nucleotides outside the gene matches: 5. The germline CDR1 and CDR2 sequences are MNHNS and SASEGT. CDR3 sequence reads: CASTRGGLYNEQFF. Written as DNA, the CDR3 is TGTGCCAGCACCCGGGGGGGGCTCTACAATGAGCAGTTCTTC.

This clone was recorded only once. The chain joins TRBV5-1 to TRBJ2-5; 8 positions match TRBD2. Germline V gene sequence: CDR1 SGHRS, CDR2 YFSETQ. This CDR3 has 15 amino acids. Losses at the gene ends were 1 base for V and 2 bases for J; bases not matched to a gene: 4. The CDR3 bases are TGCGCCAGCAGCTTGTGGGCGGGGGGACAAGAGACCCAGTACTTC. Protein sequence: CASSLWAGGQETQYF.